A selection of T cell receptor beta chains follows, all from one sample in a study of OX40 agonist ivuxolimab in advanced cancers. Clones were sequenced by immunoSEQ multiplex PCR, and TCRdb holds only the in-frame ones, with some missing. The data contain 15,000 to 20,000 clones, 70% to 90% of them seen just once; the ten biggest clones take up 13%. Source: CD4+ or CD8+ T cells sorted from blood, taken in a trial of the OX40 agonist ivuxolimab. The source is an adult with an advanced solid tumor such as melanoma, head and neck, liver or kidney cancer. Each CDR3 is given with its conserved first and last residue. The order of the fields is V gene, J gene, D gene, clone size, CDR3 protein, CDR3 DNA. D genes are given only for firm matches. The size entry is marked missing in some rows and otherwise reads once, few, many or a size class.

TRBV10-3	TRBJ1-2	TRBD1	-	CAISATGNYGYTF	TGTGCCATCAGTGCGACAGGGAACTATGGCTACACCTTC
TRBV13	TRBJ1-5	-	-	CASSLRSGMGNQPQHF	TGTGCCAGCAGCTTGCGCTCGGGGATGGGCAATCAGCCCCAGCATTTT
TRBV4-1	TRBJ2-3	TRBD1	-	CASSPRQGPTTDTQYF	TGCGCCAGCAGCCCAAGACAGGGGCCGACCACAGATACGCAGTATTTT
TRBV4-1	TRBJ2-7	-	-	CASSQAGTLYEQYF	TGCGCCAGCAGCCAAGCTGGGACACTTTACGAGCAGTACTTC
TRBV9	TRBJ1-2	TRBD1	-	CASSVAQGAWGYTF	TGTGCCAGCAGCGTAGCGCAGGGGGCATGGGGCTACACCTTC
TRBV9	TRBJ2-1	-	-	CASSVAGTGKNEQFF	TGTGCCAGCAGCGTAGCTGGGACCGGTAAGAATGAGCAGTTCTTC
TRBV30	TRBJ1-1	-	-	CAWSRPPMGEAFF	TGTGCCTGGAGCCGACCTCCAATGGGTGAAGCTTTCTTT
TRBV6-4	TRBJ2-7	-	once	CASSDGGRSDEQYF	TGTGCCAGCAGTGACGGGGGGAGGTCGGACGAGCAGTACTTC
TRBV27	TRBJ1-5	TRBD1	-	CASRITGGIQPQHF	TGTGCCAGCAGGATCACAGGGGGCATCCAGCCCCAGCATTTT
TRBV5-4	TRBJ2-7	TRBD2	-	CASSLPLAGAEQYF	TGTGCCAGCAGCTTGCCACTAGCGGGGGCCGAGCAGTACTTC
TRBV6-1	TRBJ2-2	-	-	CASSEEEAGTGELFF	TGTGCCAGCAGTGAAGAAGAAGCGGGCACCGGGGAGCTGTTTTTT
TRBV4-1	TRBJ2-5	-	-	CASSQEEAVREETQYF	TGCGCCAGCAGCCAAGAGGAGGCGGTGCGCGAAGAGACCCAGTACTTC
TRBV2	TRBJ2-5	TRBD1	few	CASSGTGMETQYF	TGTGCCAGCAGCGGGACAGGGATGGAGACCCAGTACTTC
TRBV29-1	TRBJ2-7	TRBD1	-	CSAGDRGLEQYF	TGCAGCGCTGGGGACAGGGGGCTTGAGCAGTACTTC
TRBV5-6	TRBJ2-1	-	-	CASSFDPGSKNEQFF	TGTGCCAGCAGCTTTGATCCGGGATCAAAAAATGAGCAGTTCTTC
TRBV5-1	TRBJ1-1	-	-	CASNWGEEGEEAFF	TGCGCCAGCAACTGGGGGGAGGAGGGTGAAGAAGCTTTCTTT
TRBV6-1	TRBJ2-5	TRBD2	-	CASTGLAGVGETQYF	TGTGCCAGCACGGGACTAGCGGGAGTAGGAGAGACCCAGTACTTC